This T cell receptor (beta chain) was obtained from a study of blood T cell repertoires in COVID-19 (dated by TCRdb to the early 2020s). About the investigation overall: Samples covering the acute and convalescent phases of COVID-19 were provided by collaborators in the United States, Italy and Spain. The material from the prospective study consisted of cDNA or gDNA derived from T cells, B-cell-depleted T cells, or PBMCs. Where available, HLA class I and class II types were obtained from metadata supplied by the sample provider rather than from assay-based typing. A freely available public database, intended as a resource for researchers studying the immune response to SARS-CoV-2, is where the repertoires were released. The sample metadata nearly always contained a de-identified subject ID, COVID-19 status, age in years and sex. The dataset comprised deeply sampled blood TCRbeta repertoires from subjects exposed to, actively infected with, or recovered from COVID-19. The samples were drawn from two sources: the first 160 participants of the ongoing ImmuneRACE study, and 1,254 subjects contributed by 6 global collaborators.

Of note for this clone: Its antigen target is currently unknown. Base qualities are not at hand, and no much larger clone is one base apart.

The full study reports these points: The amount of clinical and demographic metadata varied by source and participant and was provided uncurated.

CDR1 and CDR2 are drawn from the germline V gene: SNHLY, FYNNEI. From cysteine to phenylalanine, the CDR3 is 13 amino acids long. Just CDR3 DNA is preserved here, 39 bases in frame from base 1. V sheds 6 bases and J sheds 4 bases, leaving 13 bases between their ends. The immunoSEQ Assay, a bias-controlled multiplex PCR, was used to amplify TCRbeta CDR3 regions from genomic DNA. The authors processed their data as follows. The number of nucleated cells in each sample was estimated by amplification of reference gene primers within the assay. Sequence reads were collapsed and filtered to measure the absolute abundance of every unique TCRbeta CDR3 rearrangement. For each sample, productive Simpson clonality was calculated by taking the square root of Simpson's diversity index across productive rearrangements. TCRdb limited this immuneACCESS table to in-frame rearrangements with V and J called. A share of clones is missing; checked studies link under half to unresolved V genes, and the rest is unexplained. That table supplies the V and J calls and clone size; D and trimming were determined from the DNA. A total of approximately 190,000 clones appear in this sample, 60% to 85% of them only once. 17% of the sample is in the top ten clones.

The collaborating institutions used their own protocols to collect whole blood in K2EDTA tubes. Collaborator samples were shipped for TCRbeta analysis as frozen whole blood, isolated PBMCs, or DNA extracted from either sample type. The TCR comes from a man aged 55 to 70 with active or convalescent COVID-19. Sequenced material: peripheral blood. This receptor chain uses TRBV2 and TRBJ2-7; the D gene is perhaps TRBD1, on 5 matching bases. The CDR3 in this case is CASRKGLRYEQYF. The nucleotide sequence is TGTGCCAGCAGGAAGGGGCTCAGGTACGAGCAGTACTTC.